Detailed here is one T cell receptor beta chain. Which antigen it targets is not known. The sample holds no much larger clone one base away, and base qualities are not on file. Enrolling through a virtual design, the prospective study's participants ranged in age from roughly 18 to 89 years and lived across approximately 25 United States geographic areas. Cohort assignment in the prospective study relied on participant-reported clinical history from a screening survey and a study questionnaire. For ImmuneRACE Cohort 3, a participant was defined as recovered based on two consecutive negative NP/OP PCR tests, clearance by a healthcare professional, or resolution of symptoms. In the prospective study, whole blood, serum and a nasopharyngeal or oropharyngeal swab were collected from each participant by mobile phlebotomists. Additional blood draws and questionnaires over a 2-month period could optionally be provided by prospective study participants. Prospective study blood samples were shipped either frozen or at room temperature before DNA extraction.

TCRbeta CDR3 regions were amplified from genomic DNA using the immunoSEQ Assay, a bias-controlled multiplex PCR. From the authors' description of their analysis: Nucleated cell counts per sample were estimated from amplification of reference gene primers within the assay. To quantify the absolute abundance of each unique TCRbeta CDR3 rearrangement, sequence reads were collapsed and filtered. For each sample, productive Simpson clonality was calculated as the square root of Simpson's diversity index over productive rearrangements. This immuneACCESS table, as held by TCRdb, lists in-frame sequences with V and J called but not all clones. Of the missing ones, under half trace to an unresolved V gene in checked studies; the others have no known cause. V and J calls and clone size are given by that table; D and trimming were obtained from the DNA. In all, the sample holds about 190,000 clones, and less than 85% of those were seen once. The ten largest clones capture under 4% of the sample.

The sample is drawn from a study of blood T cell repertoires in COVID-19 (dated by TCRdb to the early 2020s). General notes on the study: Collaborator samples came from the United States, Italy and Spain and covered acute and convalescent phases of COVID-19. Where available, HLA class I and class II types were taken from metadata supplied by the sample provider and were not determined by assay-based typing. The repertoires were released in a freely available public database intended as a resource for research on the immune response to SARS-CoV-2. The samples were drawn from two sources: the first 160 participants of the ongoing ImmuneRACE study, and over 1,000 subjects contributed by 6 global collaborators. The prospective study material was composed of cDNA or gDNA derived from T cells, B-cell-depleted T cells, or PBMCs. The dataset comprised deeply sampled blood TCRbeta repertoires from subjects exposed to, actively infected with, or recovered from COVID-19. Sample metadata almost always included a de-identified subject ID, COVID-19 status, age in years and sex. General study outcomes and caveats: The quantity of clinical and demographic metadata differed by source and by participant and was supplied without curation.

The germline V gene provides CDR1 SGHTA and CDR2 FQGNSA. The CDR3 sequence holds 15 residues, the cysteine and phenylalanine included. Solely the CDR3 DNA is kept, with 45 bases framed from the first base. V is clipped by 6 bases and J by 6 bases, and the sequence between their germline boundaries is 18 bases long. The sequenced material came from PBMCs or T cells enriched from blood (not recorded which). This TCR was sampled from a woman under 40 who had recovered from COVID-19. Recombination joined TRBV7-2 with TRBJ1-5, with TRBD1 as a weak D call on 6 bases. Read as DNA, the sequence is TGTGCCAGCAGTTCAACAGGGACCCAGCTTCAGCCCCAGCATTTT. The translation is CASSSTGTQLQPQHF.